This T cell receptor beta chain was captured in a study of blood T cell repertoires in COVID-19. Overall study: Material from acute and convalescent COVID-19 was sourced from the United States, Italy and Spain. T cells, B-cell-depleted T cells, or PBMCs supplied cDNA or gDNA.

Per the original methods: Reference gene primers were amplified, and this amplification served to estimate nucleated cell counts. Sequenced by immunoSEQ multiplex PCR; TCRdb stores in-frame clones only, minus some. Clone size and V and J calls were adopted from that table, with D and trimming inferred from the DNA. Among 130,000 or so clones listed, approximately 84% were seen once. This clone was detected once. CDR1 is KGHDR and CDR2 is SFDVKD in the germline V gene. This CDR3 is 18 amino acids long. V lost 4 bases and J lost 4; bases outside the gene matches: 9. This sequence originates from a man aged 60 to 69 with acute or convalescent COVID-19. The chain is built from TRBV24-1 and TRBJ2-5; 15 nucleotides align to TRBD2. Sequencing used peripheral blood. The CDR3 here is CATSDRTSGGAERETQYF. In DNA, the CDR3 is TGTGCCACCAGTGACCGGACTAGCGGGGGGGCCGAACGAGAGACCCAGTACTTC.